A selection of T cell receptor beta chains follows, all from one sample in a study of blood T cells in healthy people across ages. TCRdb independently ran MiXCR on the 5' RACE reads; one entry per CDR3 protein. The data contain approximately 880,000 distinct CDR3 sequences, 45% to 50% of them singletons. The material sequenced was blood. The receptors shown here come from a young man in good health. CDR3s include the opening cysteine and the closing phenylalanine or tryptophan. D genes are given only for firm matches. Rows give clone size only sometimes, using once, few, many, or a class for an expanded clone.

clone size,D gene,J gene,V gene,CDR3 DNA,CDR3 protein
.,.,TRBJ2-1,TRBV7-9,TGTGCCAGCAGCTTATGGTTCCAGGATGAGCAGTTCTTC,CASSLWFQDEQFF
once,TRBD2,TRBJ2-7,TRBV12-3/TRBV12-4,TGTGCCAGCAGCTCCCGGACTAGCGGGGCCTACGAGCAGTACTTC,CASSSRTSGAYEQYF
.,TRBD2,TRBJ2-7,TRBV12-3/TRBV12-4,TGTGCCAGCAGGCCAGGGACTAGCGGCCTCTACGAGCAGTACTTC,CASRPGTSGLYEQYF
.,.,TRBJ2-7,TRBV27,TGTGCCAGCAGTTCTGCTCCGAGCTCCTACGAGCAGTACTTC,CASSSAPSSYEQYF
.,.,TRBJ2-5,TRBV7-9,TGTGCCAGCAGCTTCAAAGATGCGATCCAGGGAGAGACCCAGTACTTC,CASSFKDAIQGETQYF
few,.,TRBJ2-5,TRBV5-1,TGCGCCAGCAGCCCGTTTGGGGGATCCCAAGAGACCCAGTACTTC,CASSPFGGSQETQYF
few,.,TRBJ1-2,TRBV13,TGTGCCAGCAGCTTTCGCTCTTTGGGCTATGGCTACACCTTC,CASSFRSLGYGYTF
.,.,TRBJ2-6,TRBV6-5,TGTGCCAGCAGTCCCCGTTCCCCCGGGGCCAACGTCCTGACTTTC,CASSPRSPGANVLTF
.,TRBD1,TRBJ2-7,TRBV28,TGTGCCAGCAGTTTATCCCAACAGGGGGTAGAGCAGTACTTC,CASSLSQQGVEQYF
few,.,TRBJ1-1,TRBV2,TGTGCCAGCAGAACGACAAGGGAACAACTTGAAGCTTTCTTT,CASRTTREQLEAFF
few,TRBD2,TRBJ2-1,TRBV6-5,TGTGCCAGCAGAGGACTAGCGGGGCCTTCCTCCGATGAGCAGTTCTTC,CASRGLAGPSSDEQFF
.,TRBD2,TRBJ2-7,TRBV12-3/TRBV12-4,TGTGCCAGCAGTTTAAGGGACTACTCCTACGAGCAGTACTTC,CASSLRDYSYEQYF
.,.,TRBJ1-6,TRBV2,TGTGCCAGCAGGCAAACCGGTAGCCTAAGGAATTCACCCCTCCACTTT,CASRQTGSLRNSPLHF